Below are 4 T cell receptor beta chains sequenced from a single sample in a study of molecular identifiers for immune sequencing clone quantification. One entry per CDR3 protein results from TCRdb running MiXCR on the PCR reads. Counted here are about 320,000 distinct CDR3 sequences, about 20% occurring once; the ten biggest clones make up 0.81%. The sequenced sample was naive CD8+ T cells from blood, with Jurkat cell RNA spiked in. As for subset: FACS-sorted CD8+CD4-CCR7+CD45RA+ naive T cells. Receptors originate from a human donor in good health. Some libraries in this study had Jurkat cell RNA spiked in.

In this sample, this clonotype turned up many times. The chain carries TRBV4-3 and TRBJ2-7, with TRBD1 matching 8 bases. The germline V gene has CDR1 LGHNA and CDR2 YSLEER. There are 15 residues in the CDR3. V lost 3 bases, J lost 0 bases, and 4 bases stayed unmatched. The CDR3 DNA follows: TGCGCCAGCAGCCAGGCGACAGGGGACTCCTACGAGCAGTACTTC. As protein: CASSQATGDSYEQYF.

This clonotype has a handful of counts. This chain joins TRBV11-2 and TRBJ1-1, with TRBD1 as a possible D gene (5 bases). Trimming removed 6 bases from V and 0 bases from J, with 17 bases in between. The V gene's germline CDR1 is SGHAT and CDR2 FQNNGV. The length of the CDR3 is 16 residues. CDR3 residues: CASSTRQSLMNTEAFF. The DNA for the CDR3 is TGTGCCAGCAGTACTCGACAGAGCCTCATGAACACTGAAGCTTTCTTT.

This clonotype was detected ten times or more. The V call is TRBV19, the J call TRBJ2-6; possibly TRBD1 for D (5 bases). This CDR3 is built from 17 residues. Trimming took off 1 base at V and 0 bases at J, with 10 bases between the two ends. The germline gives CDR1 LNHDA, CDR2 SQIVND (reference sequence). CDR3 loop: CASSIADIFSGANVLTF. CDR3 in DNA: TGTGCCAGTAGTATAGCGGACATCTTCTCTGGGGCCAACGTCCTGACTTTC.

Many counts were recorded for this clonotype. CDR3 amino acids: CASSETGGSEAFF. CDR3 nucleotides: TGTGCCAGCAGCGAAACAGGGGGTAGTGAAGCTTTCTTT. The V call is TRBV9, the J call TRBJ1-1; 8 nucleotides align to TRBD1. CDR3 length: 13 amino acids. V lost 3 bases and J lost 7; bases outside the gene matches: 5. Germline V gene lookup returns CDR1 SGDLS and CDR2 YYNGEE.